Shown below are 21 T cell receptor beta chains from a single sample sequenced in a study of Ad26.COV2.S vaccination and SARS-CoV-2 variants. Using immunoSEQ multiplex PCR, the repertoire was profiled, and TCRdb retains in-frame clones only, with some absent. This sample has more than 250,000 clones, with more than 70% found just once. Noted treatment: roughly 19 received Ad26.COV2.S at low or high dose, single or two shots; about 5 received placebo; per-sample allocation not given. Sampling occurred on day 63 after the first vaccine or placebo injection. Material: peripheral blood, obtained in a trial of Ad26.COV2.S vaccine versus placebo. These receptors were collected from a person between 18 and 65 years old who received the Ad26.COV2.S COVID-19 vaccine or a placebo.

The gene calls are TRBV30 and TRBJ2-6; D unresolved. The CDR3 is 13 amino acids. Trimming left V 1 base short and J 4 bases short, with 5 bases between. Germline CDR1 is GTSNPN and CDR2 is SVGIG (reference sequence). This CDR3 reads CAWSESGANVLTF. In nucleotides, the CDR3 is TGTGCCTGGAGTGAGTCGGGGGCCAACGTCCTGACTTTC.

V usage is TRBV4-1 and J usage is TRBJ1-5; 10 bases align to TRBD1. The V gene end was trimmed by 4 bases and the J gene end by 9 bases; junction bases not matched to a gene: 9. The CDR3 loop spans 15 amino acids. Germline V gene lookup returns CDR1 MGHRA and CDR2 YSYEKL. The CDR3 region has the DNA TGCGCCAGCAGCCCTCCGGACAGGGGGGAGAGGCCCCAGCATTTT. This gives the protein CASSPPDRGERPQHF.

The rearrangement links TRBV6-4 to TRBJ2-1; 9 bases match TRBD1. With V trimmed by 3 bases and J by 4 bases, 4 bases remained unmatched. The V gene's germline CDR1 is MRHNA and CDR2 SNTAGT. The CDR3 runs 15 residues. The CDR3 protein is CASSEGQGGYNEQFF. The CDR3 nucleotides read TGTGCCAGCAGTGAGGGACAGGGAGGATACAATGAGCAGTTCTTC.

The chain has TRBV20-1 and TRBJ2-1; no clear D gene. The CDR3 has 11 residues. CDR1 and CDR2 from the germline V gene are DFQATT and SNEGSKA (reference sequence). V was trimmed by 6 bases and J by 9 bases, leaving 12 bases between them. The DNA of the CDR3 is TGCAGTGCGCAGAGGTACCCTGAGCAGTTCTTC. It codes for CSAQRYPEQFF.

The J gene is TRBJ1-2, the V gene TRBV4-2; TRBD1 might be the D (6 bases). Per germline, CDR1 LGHNA and CDR2 YNFKEQ. The CDR3 runs to 15 residues. V lost 4 bases to trimming and J lost 4 bases, with 16 bases between them. The CDR3 DNA reads TGTGCCAGCAGCCCACAGGGTGCAGGGAGCTATGGCTACACCTTC. Translation gives CASSPQGAGSYGYTF.

The chain carries TRBV21-1 and TRBJ1-2. TRBV21-1 corresponds to a pseudogene. This CDR3 contains 14 residues. For the CDR3, the DNA is TGTGCCAGCAGCAAATTGGTTTCGGGGTACGGCTACACCTTC. Translated: CASSKLVSGYGYTF.

The rearrangement uses TRBV20-1 and TRBJ1-1; D is unresolved. Between the trimmed V and J ends, which lost 6 bases and 3 bases, there was a span of 8 bases. The germline CDR1 and CDR2 sequences are DFQATT and SNEGSKA (reference sequence). This CDR3 contains 11 residues. The CDR3 here is CSAEWDTEAFF. DNA of the CDR3: TGCAGTGCAGAGTGGGACACTGAAGCTTTCTTT.

J is TRBJ1-3 and V is TRBV5-1; TRBD1 agrees at 8 bases. CDR1 is SGHRS and CDR2 is YFSETQ in the germline V gene. V trimming: 4 bases; J trimming: 8 bases; junction bases outside the gene matches: 11. The CDR3 extends over 15 amino acids. CDR3 protein: CASSEGQGRWDTIYF. The DNA for the CDR3 is TGCGCCAGCAGCGAAGGACAGGGAAGGTGGGACACCATATATTTT.

This chain uses TRBV4-1 with TRBJ1-1, with 7 bases that match TRBD1. The CDR3 spans 15 residues. J lost 5 bases, V lost 1 base, and 7 bases had no gene match. Germline assignment: CDR1 MGHRA and CDR2 YSYEKL. CDR3 sequence (DNA): TGCGCCAGCAGCCAAGTTGGCAGGGGGGGTACTGAAGCTTTCTTT. Translated, it gives CASSQVGRGGTEAFF.

This chain connects TRBV28 to TRBJ1-5, with 9 bases identical to TRBD1. The V gene end was trimmed by 2 bases and the J gene end by 10 bases; junction bases not matched to a gene: 9. Germline V gene data show CDR1 as MDHEN and CDR2 as SYDVKM. The CDR3 loop spans 15 amino acids. CDR3: CASSLATGGRGPQHF. The CDR3 DNA reads as TGTGCCAGCAGTTTAGCTACAGGGGGCAGGGGTCCCCAGCATTTT.

V is TRBV30 and J is TRBJ2-1; 10 bases map to TRBD2. CDR1 and CDR2 (germline): GTSNPN, SVGIG (reference sequence). J lost 4 bases, V lost 5 bases, and 17 bases had no gene match. The CDR3 consists of 18 residues. The CDR3 is CAWGTLLTGTSVYNEQFF. The CDR3 nucleotides are TGTGCCTGGGGAACCCTCCTAACCGGGACTAGCGTATACAATGAGCAGTTCTTC.

This chain uses TRBV4-1 with TRBJ1-5, with 7 bases fitting TRBD1. Unmatched junction bases numbered 9, after V lost 2 bases and J lost 2 bases. The CDR3 has 17 amino acids. Germline V gene sequence: CDR1 MGHRA, CDR2 YSYEKL. DNA for the CDR3: TGCGCCAGCAGCCAATGGAGGTTAGGACAGGGCAATCAGCCCCAGCATTTT. Encoded protein: CASSQWRLGQGNQPQHF.

V and J are TRBV18 and TRBJ1-1; a weak D match, TRBD1 (5 bases). The germline V gene has CDR1 KGHSH and CDR2 LQKENI. V lost 2 bases, J lost 1 base, and 11 bases lay in between. The CDR3 consists of 15 residues. The CDR3 loop reads CASSPVGETNTEAFF. The CDR3 bases are TGTGCCAGCTCACCAGTGGGGGAGACGAACACTGAAGCTTTCTTT.

V and J are TRBV5-6 and TRBJ1-4; possibly TRBD1 for D (5 bases). Germline-derived CDR1 and CDR2 are SGHDT and YYEEEE. The germline V and J ends were trimmed by 4 bases and 10 bases, with 20 bases remaining between them. The CDR3 consists of 15 residues. CDR3 residues: CASSPGPQPRGKLFF. CDR3 coding DNA: TGTGCCAGCAGCCCGGGGCCTCAACCCCGGGGAAAACTGTTTTTT.

The chain recombines TRBV2 with TRBJ1-2; weak D call: TRBD1 (6 bases). The CDR3 consists of 14 residues. Trimming took 4 bases from V and 2 from J, leaving 11 bases between them. Germline lookup yields CDR1 SNHLY and CDR2 FYNNEI. As DNA, the CDR3 is TGTGCCAGCAGTGCGTTGGGGGCCAACTATGGCTACACCTTC. Its translation: CASSALGANYGYTF. The full variable domain, rest sourced from reference TRBV2 and TRBJ1-2, is EPEVTQTPSHQVTQMGQEVILRCVPISNHLYFYWYRQILGQKVEFLVSFYNNEISEKSEIFDDQFSVERPDGSNFTLKIRSTKLEDSAMYFCASSALGANYGYTFGSGTRLTVV.

This chain uses TRBV4-3 with TRBJ1-2; D is unresolved. Trimming took off 0 bases at V and 1 base at J, with 12 bases between the two ends. The germline V gene encodes CDR1 LGHNA and CDR2 YSLEER. The CDR3 covers 16 residues. For the CDR3, the DNA is TGCGCCAGCAGCCAAGACTTCACAGCTTATAACTATGGCTACACCTTC. Residues: CASSQDFTAYNYGYTF.

The J gene is TRBJ1-1, the V gene TRBV19, with TRBD1 matching over 8 bases. This CDR3 spans 14 amino acids. The ends lost 5 bases at V and 1 base at J; junction bases unmatched: 3. Germline assignment: CDR1 LNHDA and CDR2 SQIVND (reference sequence). The CDR3 DNA reads TGTGCCAGTAGTGGGGACAGGAAGAACACTGAAGCTTTCTTT. As protein: CASSGDRKNTEAFF.

The V call is TRBV10-3, the J call TRBJ2-5; D might be TRBD1 (6 bases). Trimming pared 3 bases from V and 6 bases from J, leaving 14 bases between. This CDR3 is built from 14 residues. CDR1 ENHRY and CDR2 SYGVKD come from the germline V gene. The CDR3 is CAISDHGDTQTQYF. The CDR3 bases are TGTGCCATCAGTGATCATGGGGACACCCAGACCCAGTACTTC.

This chain links TRBV6-5 with TRBJ2-2, with TRBD1 matching 8 bases. V trimming: 6 bases; J trimming: 0 bases; junction bases outside the gene matches: 3. CDR3 size: 15 residues. Germline V gene data show CDR1 as MNHEY and CDR2 as SVGAGI. The DNA of the CDR3 is TGTGCCAGCAGAAGACAGGGGTCGAACACCGGGGAGCTGTTTTTT. Protein product: CASRRQGSNTGELFF.

The chain uses TRBV25-1 and TRBJ1-2; D might be TRBD1 (5 bases). This CDR3 contains 12 residues. Germline V CDR1 and CDR2: MGHDK, SYGVNS. V gave up 5 bases and J gave up 8 bases, with 12 bases separating them. This CDR3 reads CASSRGYRGYTF. Here the CDR3 DNA reads TGTGCCAGCAGTCGGGGGTATCGGGGCTACACCTTC.

The sample holds a few counts of this clone. V gene TRBV5-5 combines with J gene TRBJ2-5, with D tentatively TRBD1 (6 bases). Trimming shortened V by 1 base and J by 4 bases, and 14 bases separated the two germline ends. The germline CDR1 and CDR2 sequences are SGHKS and YYEKEE (reference sequence). The CDR3 runs 15 residues. CDR3 in DNA: TGTGCCAGCAGCTTGCAGATAAAAGGGGGAGAGACCCAGTACTTC. Translating gives CASSLQIKGGETQYF.